This TCR beta chain was sequenced during a study of cytomegalovirus exposure and HLA in healthy donors. To note about this clone: The antigen is undetermined.

The PCR made use of 60 Vbeta and 13 Jbeta primers. Repertoires were generated with immunoSEQ multiplex PCR, while TCRdb's copy carries only in-frame clones and drops some. The table has 150,000 to 200,000 clones, approximately 85% seen once. Broader study findings: Some highly shared sequence variants likely arose as a pipeline artifact. Later analysis associated a missense DCLRE1C variant with TCR beta V- and J-gene trimming. Data from an earlier analysis indicated that most TCR beta V segments were productive either about 87% or about 30% of the time.

The sequence derives from a woman in her forties or fifties in good health and CMV-seronegative. Sequencing used PBMCs.

The CDR3: CASSQDRVTYNEQFF. CDR3 DNA: TGTGCCAGCAGTCAAGACAGGGTTACCTACAATGAGCAGTTCTTC. V and J are TRBV28 and TRBJ2-1, with TRBD1 identical over 7 bases. The junction had 6 bases not matched to a gene; V was cut back by 5 bases and J by 2 bases. Germline V gene data show CDR1 as MDHEN and CDR2 as SYDVKM. This CDR3 has 15 residues. Complete variable domain (other parts from reference TRBV28 and TRBJ2-1): DVKVTQSSRYLVKRTGEKVFLECVQDMDHENMFWYRQDPGLGLRLIYFSYDVKMKEKGDIPEGYSVSREKKERFSLILESASTNQTSMYLCASSQDRVTYNEQFFGPGTRLTVL.